This entry features one T cell receptor beta chain sequence. Its antigen is as yet unknown. TCRdb reprocessed the reads with MiXCR, giving one entry per CDR3 protein. The table records hundreds of thousands of distinct CDR3 sequences, roughly a quarter of them present only once. The sample is drawn from a study of T cell repertoires in cytomegalovirus infection. The overall study: In public TCR beta signatures, there were indications of both CMV infection and matching HLA type.

Losses at the gene ends were 1 base for V and 7 bases for J; bases not matched to a gene: 9. This CDR3 is 16 amino acids long. CDR1 and CDR2 (germline): SGHVS, FNYEAQ. Study-wide results and caveats: The study found HLA-C-restricted CMV-specific TCR beta clonotypes dominating the ex vivo response. Summed frequency of shared TCR beta families picked out CMV carriers who also had the relevant HLA.

Input material: CD8+ T cells from PBMCs. This receptor was obtained from a human donor in good health (CMV status not recorded). Some clones in this sample may be carry-over from other donors' samples. This chain joins TRBV7-6 and TRBJ2-2, with TRBD2 identical over 7 bases. CDR3 nucleotides: TGTGCCAGCAGCTTAGGAAGCGCTAGCGGTATCGGGGAGCTGTTTTTT. Its protein product is CASSLGSASGIGELFF. Full variable domain (missing parts from reference TRBV7-6 and TRBJ2-2): GAGVSQSPRYKVTKRGQDVALRCDPISGHVSLYWYRQALGQGPEFLTYFNYEAQQDKSGLPNDRFSAERPEGSISTLTIQRTEQRDSAMYRCASSLGSASGIGELFFGEGSRLTVL.